This TCR beta chain comes out of a study of T cell changes during pregnancy in multiple sclerosis. Clones were sequenced by immunoSEQ multiplex PCR, and TCRdb holds only the in-frame ones, with some missing. Counted here are tens of thousands of clones, 90% to 95% occurring once; the ten biggest clones make up about 0.37%. Looked up from germline, CDR1 is MNHEY and CDR2 is SVGAGI. V lost 6 bases and J lost 5, with 19 bases in between. The CDR3 contains 15 residues. The source material was CD4+ T cells from peripheral blood mononuclear cells, sampled before pregnancy. This clonotype originated in a female donor with multiple sclerosis, enrolled in a pregnancy study. V usage is TRBV6-5 and J usage is TRBJ1-1; TRBD1 is a possible D gene (6 bases). The CDR3 loop is CASSYFGGLRTEAFF. The CDR3 region has the DNA TGTGCCAGCAGCTATTTTGGGGGCTTGAGGACTGAAGCTTTCTTT.